This T cell receptor beta chain was sequenced for a study of blood T cell repertoires in COVID-19. The protocol was immunoSEQ multiplex PCR, while the TCRdb copy is restricted to in-frame clones and leaves out a portion. The sample carries around 400,000 clones, around nine tenths recorded once. The CDR3 spans 11 residues. The germline V gene encodes CDR1 GTSNPN and CDR2 SVGIG (reference sequence). Sequencing was carried out using PBMCs or T cells enriched from blood (not recorded which). The V and J genes are TRBV30 and TRBJ1-1, with D possibly TRBD1 on 6 matching bases. The clonotype was recovered from a woman aged 30 to 39 who had recovered from COVID-19. CDR3 bases: TGTGCTCAGGGGAGGAACACTGAAGCTTTCTTT. The encoded protein is CAQGRNTEAFF.